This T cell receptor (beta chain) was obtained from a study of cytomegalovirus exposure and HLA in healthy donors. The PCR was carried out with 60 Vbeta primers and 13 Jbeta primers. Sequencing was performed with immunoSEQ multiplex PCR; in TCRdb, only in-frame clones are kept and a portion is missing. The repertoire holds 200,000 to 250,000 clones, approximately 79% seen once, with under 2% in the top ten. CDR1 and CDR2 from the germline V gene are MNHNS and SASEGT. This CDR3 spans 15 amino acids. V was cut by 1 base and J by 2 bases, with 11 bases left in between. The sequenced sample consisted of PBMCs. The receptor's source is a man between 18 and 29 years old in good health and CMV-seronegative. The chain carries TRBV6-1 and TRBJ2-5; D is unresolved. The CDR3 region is CASSEGGSLQETQYF. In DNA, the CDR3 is TGTGCCAGCAGTGAAGGCGGAAGCCTGCAAGAGACCCAGTACTTC.